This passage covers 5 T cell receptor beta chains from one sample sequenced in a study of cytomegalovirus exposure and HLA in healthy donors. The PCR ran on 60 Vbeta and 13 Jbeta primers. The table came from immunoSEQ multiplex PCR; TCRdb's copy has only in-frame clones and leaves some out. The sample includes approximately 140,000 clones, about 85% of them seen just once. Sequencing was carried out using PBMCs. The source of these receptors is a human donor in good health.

The CDR3 region has the DNA TGTGCCAGCAGCTTAGTCAGTGTTGTGGGCTTCCAAGAGACCCAGTACTTC. Translating it yields CASSLVSVVGFQETQYF. V and J are TRBV13 and TRBJ2-5, with D hard to call. V was cut by 1 base and J by 1 base, with 16 bases left in between. The germline CDR1 and CDR2 sequences are PRHDT and FYEKMQ (reference sequence). The CDR3 is 17 residues long.

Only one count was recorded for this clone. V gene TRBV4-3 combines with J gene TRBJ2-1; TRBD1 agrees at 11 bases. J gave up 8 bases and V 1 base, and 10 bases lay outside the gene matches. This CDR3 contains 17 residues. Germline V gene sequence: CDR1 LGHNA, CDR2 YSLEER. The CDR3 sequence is CASSQAITGTGGDEQFF. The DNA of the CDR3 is TGCGCCAGCAGCCAAGCAATTACCGGGACAGGGGGGGATGAGCAGTTCTTC.

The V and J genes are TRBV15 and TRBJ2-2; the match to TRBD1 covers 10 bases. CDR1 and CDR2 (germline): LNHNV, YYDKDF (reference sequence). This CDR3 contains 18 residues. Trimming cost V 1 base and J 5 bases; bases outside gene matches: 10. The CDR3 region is CATSRATADRGNTGELFF. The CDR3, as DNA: TGTGCCACCAGCAGAGCCACCGCGGACAGGGGGAATACCGGGGAGCTGTTTTTT. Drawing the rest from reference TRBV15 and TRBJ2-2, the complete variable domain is DAMVIQNPRYQVTQFGKPVTLSCSQTLNHNVMYWYQQKSSQAPKLLFHYYDKDFNNEADTPDNFQSRRPNTSFCFLDIRSPGLGDTAMYLCATSRATADRGNTGELFFGEGSRLTVL.

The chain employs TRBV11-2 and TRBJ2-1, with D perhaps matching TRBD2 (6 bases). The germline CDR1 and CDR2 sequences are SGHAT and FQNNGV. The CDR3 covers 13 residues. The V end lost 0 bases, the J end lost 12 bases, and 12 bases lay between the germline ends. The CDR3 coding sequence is TGTGCCAGCAGCTTAGATGGAGGGATTACGCAGTTCTTC. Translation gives CASSLDGGITQFF. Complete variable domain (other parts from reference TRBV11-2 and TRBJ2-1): EAGVAQSPRYKIIEKRQSVAFWCNPISGHATLYWYQQILGQGPKLLIQFQNNGVVDDSQLPKDRFSAERLKGVDSTLKIQPAKLEDSAVYLCASSLDGGITQFFGPGTRLTVL.

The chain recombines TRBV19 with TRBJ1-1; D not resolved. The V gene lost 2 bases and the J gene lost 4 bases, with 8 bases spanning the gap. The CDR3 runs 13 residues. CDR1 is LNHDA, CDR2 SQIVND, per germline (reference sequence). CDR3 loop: CASSISSSTEAFF. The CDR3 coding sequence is TGTGCCAGTAGTATAAGTTCTAGCACTGAAGCTTTCTTT.